Presented here are 26 T cell receptor beta chains from one specimen sequenced in a study of blood T cell repertoires in COVID-19. Profiling relied on immunoSEQ multiplex PCR, and the TCRdb table lists in-frame clones only, not all of them. The profile shows fewer than 350,000 clones, around 88% of them singletons. The sample consisted of peripheral blood. All receptors come from a woman younger than 45 who had recovered from COVID-19.

The chain couples TRBV5-1 to TRBJ1-4; a possible D gene is TRBD1 (6 bases). Germline assignment: CDR1 SGHRS and CDR2 YFSETQ. V shed 8 bases and J shed 8 bases, with 19 bases lying between them. This CDR3 comprises 14 residues. CDR3 DNA sequence: TGCGCCAGTAGAAGACTACAGGGAGCGGAAAAACTGTTTTTT. This translates into CASRRLQGAEKLFF.

The CDR3: CSVGGHSEQYF. For the CDR3, the DNA is TGCAGCGTTGGGGGACACTCCGAGCAGTACTTC. The chain recombines TRBV29-1 with TRBJ2-7, with TRBD1 as a possible D gene (6 bases). This CDR3 is built from 11 residues. Per the germline V gene, CDR1 is SQVTM and CDR2 is ANQGSEA. The ends were cut back, 4 bases at V and 6 bases at J, with 10 bases in the middle.

The chain uses TRBV18 and TRBJ2-2, with D possibly matching TRBD1 (5 bases). V lost 3 bases, J lost 3 bases, and 14 bases lay in between. From germline, CDR1 is KGHSH and CDR2 LQKENI. This CDR3 is built from 16 residues. Written as DNA, the CDR3 is TGTGCCAGCTCACCCTTCTCAGGGCCGGACACCGGGGAGCTGTTTTTT. This sequence encodes CASSPFSGPDTGELFF. Looking up the rest from reference TRBV18 and TRBJ2-2 gives the full variable domain: NAGVMQNPRHLVRRRGQEARLRCSPMKGHSHVYWYRQLPEEGLKFMVYLQKENIIDESGMPKERFSAEFPKEGPSILRIQQVVRGDSAAYFCASSPFSGPDTGELFFGEGSRLTVL.

The rearrangement uses TRBV5-6 and TRBJ1-2; 11 bases are a match to TRBD1. CDR3 length: 18 amino acids. J gave up 2 bases and V 0 bases, and 9 bases lay outside the gene matches. The V gene's germline CDR1 is SGHDT and CDR2 YYEEEE. The CDR3, as DNA: TGTGCCAGCAGCTTGGGGCCGGACAGGGGGCTCGGCAACTATGGCTACACCTTC. This gives the protein CASSLGPDRGLGNYGYTF.

The rearrangement links TRBV30 to TRBJ2-7, with 7 bases matching TRBD1. V was clipped by 2 bases and J by 3 bases; unmatched bases: 4. Germline-derived CDR1 and CDR2 are GTSNPN and SVGIG (reference sequence). This CDR3 region has 13 residues. CDR3 sequence reads: CAWSPQGDYEQYF. In DNA form, the CDR3 reads TGTGCCTGGAGTCCCCAGGGGGACTACGAGCAGTACTTC.

V gene TRBV9 combines with J gene TRBJ1-2, with 9 nucleotides matching TRBD1. J lost 4 bases, V lost 2 bases, and 6 bases had no gene match. Germline CDR1 and CDR2: SGDLS and YYNGEE. CDR3 length equals 15 residues. The CDR3 region has the DNA TGTGCCAGCAGCGTCGTAGGGACAGGGACCTATGGCTACACCTTC. Residues: CASSVVGTGTYGYTF.

The rearrangement uses TRBV7-2 and TRBJ2-7, with 8 nucleotides matching TRBD1. The CDR3 runs to 15 residues. Germline-derived CDR1 and CDR2 are SGHTA and FQGNSA. V lost 1 base to trimming and J lost 3 bases; unmatched junction nucleotides: 5. The CDR3 DNA is TGTGCCAGCAGCTTAGAAAGGGGGACAGGCTACGAGCAGTACTTC. Translation gives CASSLERGTGYEQYF. The entire variable domain, with the rest obtained from reference TRBV7-2 and TRBJ2-7, is as follows: GAGVSQSPSNKVTEKGKDVELRCDPISGHTALYWYRQSLGQGLEFLIYFQGNSAPDKSGLPSDRFSAERTGGSVSTLTIQRTQQEDSAVYLCASSLERGTGYEQYFGPGTRLTVT.

The chain combines TRBV6-6 with TRBJ1-6, with a weak D call TRBD1 (6 bases). The V end was cut by 0 bases, the J end by 7 bases, with 10 bases between. Germline assignment: CDR1 MNHNY and CDR2 SVGAGI (reference sequence). This CDR3 region has 15 residues. The CDR3: CASSYSGDINSPLHF. Written as DNA, the CDR3 is TGTGCCAGCAGTTACTCTGGGGACATCAATTCACCCCTCCACTTT.

This chain uses TRBV19 with TRBJ2-7; TRBD2 is a possible D gene (6 bases). Trimming removed 6 bases at V and 4 bases at J, with 13 bases between. This CDR3 has 13 residues. CDR1 and CDR2 (germline): LNHDA, SQIVND (reference sequence). The CDR3 protein is CASRGGEFYEQYF. The CDR3 DNA reads as TGTGCCAGTAGGGGAGGAGAATTTTACGAGCAGTACTTC.

V is TRBV4-1 and J is TRBJ1-3; D gene ambiguous. The germline V and J ends were trimmed by 0 bases and 0 bases, with 9 bases remaining between them. The germline V gene encodes CDR1 MGHRA and CDR2 YSYEKL. The CDR3 extends over 16 amino acids. The CDR3 nucleotides read TGCGCCAGCAGCCAAGATATGGAGAGCTCTGGAAACACCATATATTTT. Its translation is CASSQDMESSGNTIYF.

This sequence joins TRBV7-8 and TRBJ1-4; the D gene is possibly TRBD1 (6 bases). The CDR3 sequence is 14 residues long. Trimming took 1 base from V and 10 from J, leaving 13 bases between them. Germline V gene sequence: CDR1 SGHVS, CDR2 FQNEAQ. CDR3 nucleotide sequence: TGTGCCAGCAGCTTAGACTCACAAGGGGGAAAACTGTTTTTT. The encoded protein is CASSLDSQGGKLFF. Full variable domain (remainder filled in from reference TRBV7-8 and TRBJ1-4): GAGVSQSPRYKVAKRGQDVALRCDPISGHVSLFWYQQALGQGPEFLTYFQNEAQLDKSGLPSDRFFAERPEGSVSTLKIQRTQQEDSAVYLCASSLDSQGGKLFFGSGTQLSVL.

V is TRBV12-5 and J is TRBJ1-1, with D hard to call. The V and J ends lost 0 bases and 2 bases respectively, with 28 bases between them. CDR1 LGHNT and CDR2 FRNRAP come from the germline V gene. There are 21 residues in the CDR3. The CDR3 here is CASGLVRGLGVIRTPNTEAFF. DNA of the CDR3: TGTGCTAGTGGTTTGGTACGGGGTCTCGGTGTCATTCGCACTCCAAACACTGAAGCTTTCTTT.

The chain joins TRBV18 to TRBJ1-1, with D unresolved. The CDR3 has 13 residues. The V gene's germline CDR1 is KGHSH and CDR2 LQKENI. The V gene lost 4 bases and the J gene lost 3 bases, with 9 bases spanning the gap. This chain's CDR3 is CASSRTPDTEAFF. CDR3 bases: TGTGCCAGCTCACGCACCCCGGACACTGAAGCTTTCTTT.

The DNA for the CDR3 is TGTGCCAGCAGCTCAACAGGGGAGGAGGGACGAAAACTGTTTTTT. Translation gives CASSSTGEEGRKLFF. The chain combines TRBV7-9 with TRBJ1-4, with 7 positions matching TRBD1. CDR3 length equals 15 residues. Germline values: CDR1 SEHNR, CDR2 FQNEAQ (reference sequence). V trimming: 4 bases; J trimming: 10 bases; junction bases outside the gene matches: 12.

The V and J genes are TRBV28 and TRBJ1-1; possibly TRBD1 for D (6 bases). With 7 bases removed from V and 3 bases from J, the gap between germline ends came to 15 bases. The CDR3 loop spans 14 amino acids. Germline values: CDR1 MDHEN, CDR2 SYDVKM. In nucleotides, the CDR3 is TGTGCCAGCAACGTCCAGGGGCAAGACACTGAAGCTTTCTTT. Translated, it gives CASNVQGQDTEAFF.

The V and J genes are TRBV19 and TRBJ1-5; TRBD1 matches 10 bases. After removal of 4 bases from V and 8 bases from J, the junction contained 5 bases not matched to a gene. CDR3 length: 14 residues. CDR1 and CDR2 from the germline V gene are LNHDA and SQIVND (reference sequence). CDR3 in amino acids: CASSTRDRGKPQHF. The CDR3 coding sequence is TGTGCCAGTAGTACGCGGGACAGGGGCAAGCCCCAGCATTTT.

The chain recombines TRBV29-1 with TRBJ2-3; maybe TRBD1 (5 bases). V was shortened by 0 bases and J by 4 bases, with 11 bases between the two germline ends. CDR3 length: 14 residues. From germline, CDR1 is SQVTM and CDR2 ANQGSEA. The CDR3 coding sequence is TGCAGCGTTGAAGATCGCTCAGGGTCAGATACGCAGTATTTT. Amino acid sequence: CSVEDRSGSDTQYF.

The rearrangement joins TRBV5-4 to TRBJ1-2; tentative D call: TRBD1 (5 bases). This CDR3 has 15 amino acids. CDR1 and CDR2 from the germline V gene are SGHNT and YYREEE (reference sequence). V was shortened by 4 bases and J by 0 bases, with 13 bases between the two germline ends. For the CDR3, the DNA is TGTGCCAGCAGCCCCTGGGGGGGGGCTAACTATGGCTACACCTTC. Translating gives CASSPWGGANYGYTF.

CDR3 sequence: CASSVDPGASGANVLTF. DNA of the CDR3: TGTGCCAGCAGCGTAGACCCGGGAGCCTCTGGGGCCAACGTCCTGACTTTC. The chain uses TRBV9 and TRBJ2-6; D perhaps matches TRBD2 (6 bases). The germline V gene encodes CDR1 SGDLS and CDR2 YYNGEE. V shed 0 bases and J shed 0 bases, with 10 bases lying between them. This CDR3 comprises 17 residues.

The chain has TRBV5-4 and TRBJ1-2, with 12 bases lining up with TRBD1. J gave up 4 bases and V 5 bases, and 9 bases lay outside the gene matches. Germline assignment: CDR1 SGHNT and CDR2 YYREEE (reference sequence). The length of the CDR3 is 16 residues. CDR3 in DNA: TGTGCCAGCAGATTCCGGGACAGGGGGCGCGCCTATGGCTACACCTTC. Its protein product is CASRFRDRGRAYGYTF.

The chain has TRBV7-8 and TRBJ2-7; TRBD1 aligns across 8 bases. The CDR3 is made up of 15 amino acids. J lost 1 base, V lost 5 bases, and 7 bases had no gene match. Looked up from germline, CDR1 is SGHVS and CDR2 is FQNEAQ. The CDR3 bases are TGTGCCAGCAGCAATCGAGACAGGGGTTCCTACGAGCAGTACTTC. It yields the protein CASSNRDRGSYEQYF.

The rearrangement uses TRBV19 and TRBJ1-6; D remains unclear. The CDR3 is made up of 13 amino acids. Germline CDR1 LNHDA, CDR2 SQIVND (reference sequence). The V gene lost 11 bases and the J gene lost 7 bases, with 15 bases spanning the gap. For the CDR3, the DNA is TGTGCCTCTCGCGTCCAAGCCAATTCACCCCTCCACTTT. Translation: CASRVQANSPLHF.

The chain has TRBV5-6 and TRBJ1-5, with TRBD1 matching 7 bases. Germline assignment: CDR1 SGHDT and CDR2 YYEEEE. V shed 4 bases and J 2 bases; nucleotides not matched to a gene: 15. The CDR3 sequence is 18 residues long. The CDR3 loop reads CASSIYYTGVGGNQPQHF. CDR3 sequence (DNA): TGTGCCAGCAGCATATACTATACAGGGGTAGGTGGCAATCAGCCCCAGCATTTT. The full variable domain, with the rest looked up from reference TRBV5-6 and TRBJ1-5, is DAGVTQSPTHLIKTRGQQVTLRCSPKSGHDTVSWYQQALGQGPQFIFQYYEEEERQRGNFPDRFSGHQFPNYSSELNVNALLLGDSALYLCASSIYYTGVGGNQPQHFGDGTRLSIL.

V gene TRBV19 combines with J gene TRBJ2-1; a weak D match, TRBD2 (6 bases). Per the germline V gene, CDR1 is LNHDA and CDR2 is SQIVND (reference sequence). V lost 6 bases to trimming and J lost 5 bases, with 17 bases between them. This CDR3 spans 15 amino acids. CDR3 DNA sequence: TGTGCCAGTAGCGACCCCGGGACTTATAACAATGAGCAGTTCTTC. The encoded protein is CASSDPGTYNNEQFF.

The chain carries TRBV2 and TRBJ1-6, with a possible D match to TRBD1 (5 bases). V gave up 0 bases and J gave up 10 bases, with 10 bases separating them. Germline V gene data show CDR1 as SNHLY and CDR2 as FYNNEI. The CDR3 sequence is 14 residues long. The CDR3 nucleotides read TGTGCCAGCAGTGAAGCCGGGACTCGATCACCCCTCCACTTT. Protein: CASSEAGTRSPLHF.

This rearrangement joins TRBV27 to TRBJ2-1; D may be TRBD1 (6 bases). In germline, CDR1 is MNHEY, CDR2 SMNVEV (reference sequence). Trimming left V 6 bases short and J 0 bases short, with 12 bases between. This CDR3 is 15 amino acids long. CDR3 nucleotide sequence: TGTGCCAGCAGGCACAGGGCTGACTCCTACAATGAGCAGTTCTTC. Translation gives CASRHRADSYNEQFF.